These 23 T cell receptor beta chains were sequenced from one sample in a study of CD8+ T cells in alopecia areata. Extracted RNA was reverse transcribed, and the resulting cDNA served as sequencing template. Some clones are missing from TCRdb's copy, which holds only in-frame ones; the method was immunoSEQ multiplex PCR. The sample was found to contain 200,000 to 300,000 clones, and every one recurs. The study sorted pooled cutaneous lymph node cells by CD4, CD8alpha, NKG2D, NKG2ACE and other markers. Material for sequencing was CD4+ T cells sorted from a lymph node. These receptors came from a C3H/HeJ mouse with alopecia areata. The strain's MHC haplotype is H2-k.

Concerning this clone itself: Mouse gene names and germline throughout. Sequencing ends 4 residues short of the CDR3 end; the germline J gene provides the rest. The chain uses TRBV1 and TRBJ2-2, with D possibly TRBD1 on 6 matching bases. The CDR3 has 16 residues. Germline CDR1 reads NSQYPW; CDR2 reads LRSPGD (reference sequence). The ends were cut back, 2 bases at V and 4 bases at J, with 14 bases in the middle. The CDR3 protein is CTCSAKVQGGTGQLYF. CDR3 DNA, as far as it was read: TGCACCTGCAGTGCAAAAGTACAGGGAGGCACCGGG.

This clone was seen more than once but under ten times. Gene names and germline match the mouse. The read ends 4 residues early relative to the CDR3; the germline J gene fills the gap. The rearrangement links TRBV17 to TRBJ1-1; D is perhaps TRBD1 (5 bases). Germline CDR1 reads MNHDT; CDR2 reads YYDKIL. CDR3 length: 13 amino acids. The germline V and J ends were trimmed by 5 bases and 0 bases, with 7 bases remaining between them. This chain's CDR3 is CASSSGSNTEVFF. CDR3 DNA, as far as it was read: TGTGCTAGCAGTTCAGGGTCAAACACA.

On this clone: Gene names are the mouse ones. Coverage ceases 4 residues before the CDR3 finishes, and the germline J gene fills in the end. The V call is TRBV12-1, the J call TRBJ2-3, with D tentatively TRBD2 (6 bases). Deletions cut 0 bases from V and 1 base from J, with 7 bases between. Per the germline V gene, CDR1 is SGHSN and CDR2 is HYEKVE. The CDR3 contains 14 residues. The covered CDR3 bases are TGTGCCAGCTCTCTCGTGGGGGGTGCAGAA. Amino acids: CASSLVGGAE. In full, the CDR3 reads CASSLVGGAETLYF.

This clone was counted between two and nine times. The genes are named according to mouse. The read is 4 residues too short to cover the CDR3 end, so that end is filled in from the germline J gene. This chain connects TRBV14 to TRBJ2-5; possibly TRBD1 for D (5 bases). Looked up from germline, CDR1 is SGHDT and CDR2 is FRDEAV. This CDR3 region has 13 residues. Partial CDR3 DNA: TGTGCCAGCAGCCCGACAGACAAAGAC. Translation gives CASSPTDKD. Given in full, the CDR3 is CASSPTDKDTQYF.

With regard to this clone: Mouse germline and gene names are used. The read stops 4 residues short of the end of the CDR3; the missing end is completed from the germline J gene. The V and J genes are TRBV5 and TRBJ2-3; tentative D call: TRBD1 (5 bases). The V end lost 1 base, the J end lost 0 bases, and 8 bases lay between the germline ends. Per germline, CDR1 LGHNA and CDR2 YNLKQL (reference sequence). This CDR3 region has 15 residues. The CDR3 sequence is CASSQGPGSAETLYF. CDR3 DNA, as far as it was read: TGTGCCAGCAGCCAAGGGCCAGGGAGTGCAGAA.

As for this clone: The listed genes are named as in mouse. The CDR3 extends 4 residues past the end of the read, so its final part is completed from the germline J gene. This chain links TRBV13-3 with TRBJ2-2, with a tentative D call TRBD1 (5 bases). This CDR3 spans 15 amino acids. The V gene lost 2 bases and the J gene lost 1 base, with 9 bases spanning the gap. The germline V gene encodes CDR1 NNHDY and CDR2 SYVADS. The CDR3 loop is CASSDREENTGQLYF. CDR3 DNA, as far as it was read: TGTGCCAGCAGTGACAGGGAGGAAAACACCGGG.

In this sample, this clone turned up a few times. Germline and genes here are mouse. The CDR3 loop reads CASSQVQGNSDYTF. CDR3 DNA, as far as it was read: TGTGCCAGCAGCCAAGTACAGGGGAACTCC. The genes are TRBV5 and TRBJ1-2; TRBD1 matches 7 bases. The read finishes 4 residues shy of the CDR3 end, and the germline J gene is used to complete it. The germline V gene encodes CDR1 LGHNA and CDR2 YNLKQL (reference sequence). With V trimmed by 1 base and J by 2 bases, 1 base remained unmatched. The CDR3 consists of 14 residues.

With respect to this clone: Gene names refer to mouse genes. The read comes to an end 4 residues before the CDR3 does, leaving the germline J gene to fill in the end. The chain carries TRBV1 and TRBJ2-5, with D perhaps matching TRBD2 (6 bases). In germline, CDR1 is NSQYPW, CDR2 LRSPGD (reference sequence). Trimming took off 7 bases at V and 2 bases at J, with 13 bases between the two ends. The CDR3 is 14 amino acids. The CDR3 DNA, read in part, is TGCACCTGCACCGCGGGGGGTTTCCAAGAC. Amino acids: CTCTAGGFQD. The entire CDR3 protein is CTCTAGGFQDTQYF.

This clone showed up just a few times. Genes and germline are mouse. The read ends 4 residues shy of where the CDR3 ends; the end is completed using the germline J gene. Other nucleotide sequences in the sample specify the same CDR3. V usage is TRBV5 and J usage is TRBJ2-4, with TRBD2 matching 11 bases. The CDR3 contains 15 residues. Germline V CDR1 and CDR2: LGHNA, YNLKQL (reference sequence). CDR3 sequence reads: CASSQDDWGGNTLYF. Partial CDR3 DNA: TGTGCCAGCAGCCAAGATGACTGGGGGGGAAAC.

In this sample, this clone turned up a few times. The genes are named according to mouse. The read terminates 4 residues before the CDR3 end, so the remaining end is supplied by the germline J gene. The chain has TRBV1 and TRBJ1-1; D perhaps matches TRBD1 (6 bases). The CDR3 spans 13 residues. Germline CDR1 and CDR2: NSQYPW and LRSPGD (reference sequence). The CDR3 here is CTCSGRGQTEVFF. The sequenced part of the CDR3 DNA is TGCACCTGCAGTGGGAGGGGACAAACA. The full variable domain, with the rest looked up from reference TRBV1 and TRBJ1-1, is VTLLEQNPRWRLVPRGQAVNLRCILKNSQYPWMSWYQQDLQKQLQWLFTLRSPGDKEVKSLPGADYLATRVTDTELRLQVANMSQGRTLYCTCSGRGQTEVFFGKGTRLTVV.

As regards this clone: The gene symbols are mouse symbols. Read coverage stops 4 residues before the CDR3 terminus; the germline J gene supplies the remainder. Other DNA sequences in this specimen translate into the identical CDR3. V gene TRBV1 combines with J gene TRBJ2-2; 9 bases line up with TRBD1. Germline trimming cut 3 bases from V and 0 bases from J; bases unmatched to any gene: 2. This CDR3 is built from 16 residues. Germline V gene sequence: CDR1 NSQYPW, CDR2 LRSPGD (reference sequence). The sequenced part of the CDR3 DNA is TGCACCTGCAGTGCCGGACAGGGGACAAACACCGGG. It is translated as CTCSAGQGTNTG. The whole CDR3 is CTCSAGQGTNTGQLYF.

Turning to this clone: These gene names are mouse names. The CDR3 goes on 4 residues after the read ends, and that part is filled in from the germline J gene. Other DNA sequences in this sample translate to the same CDR3. The gene calls are TRBV19 and TRBJ2-7; D not resolved. Germline-derived CDR1 and CDR2 are FNHDT and SITEND (reference sequence). Deletions cut 1 base from V and 3 bases from J, with 5 bases between. The CDR3 is 12 residues long. CDR3 loop: CASSIMGYEQYF. Partial CDR3 DNA: TGTGCCAGCAGTATAATGGGCTAT. Full variable domain (missing parts from reference TRBV19 and TRBJ2-7): GGIITQTPKFLIGQEGQKLTLKCQQNFNHDTMYWYRQDSGKGLRLIYYSITENDLQKGDLSEGYDASREKKSSFSLTVTSAQKNEMAVFLCASSIMGYEQYFGPGTRLTVL.

A word on this clone: Gene names are mouse gene names. Read data end 4 residues before the CDR3 end; the end is taken from the germline J gene. V and J are TRBV19 and TRBJ2-3; 10 positions agree with TRBD2. The CDR3 has 16 amino acids. The germline V gene has CDR1 FNHDT and CDR2 SITEND (reference sequence). J lost 0 bases, V lost 4 bases, and 5 bases had no gene match. Here the CDR3 reads CASSHWTGGSAETLYF. The CDR3 DNA, read in part, is TGTGCCAGCAGTCACTGGACTGGGGGTAGTGCAGAA.

A word on this clone: Gene and germline names: mouse. The read terminates 4 residues ahead of where the CDR3 ends, so the germline J gene completes it. This chain connects TRBV1 to TRBJ2-4, with 7 bases lining up with TRBD1. The CDR3 runs to 14 residues. The germline V gene encodes CDR1 NSQYPW and CDR2 LRSPGD (reference sequence). V dropped 4 bases and J dropped 3; count of bases not matched to a gene: 4. CDR3: CTCSGGDSQNTLYF. The part of the CDR3 DNA that was read is TGCACCTGCAGTGGAGGGGACAGCCAAAAC.

Worth noting for this clone: Gene names denote mouse genes. The observed sequence ends 4 residues before the CDR3 terminus, with the missing tail filled in from the germline J gene. The identical CDR3 is also encoded by other nucleotide sequences in the sample. The rearrangement links TRBV13-1 to TRBJ1-1, with TRBD1 matching over 7 bases. J was trimmed by 2 bases and V by 0 bases; bases with no gene match: 1. Germline-derived CDR1 and CDR2 are NSHNY and SYGAGN. The CDR3 spans 14 residues. CDR3 DNA, as far as it was read: TGTGCCAGCAGTGATGCAGGGGGTAACACA. It specifies CASSDAGGNT. The CDR3 in full is CASSDAGGNTEVFF.

A few counts support this clone. Mouse germline and gene names are used. The read ends 4 residues early relative to the CDR3; the germline J gene fills the gap. The genes are TRBV19 and TRBJ2-2; 7 bases are shared with TRBD1. This CDR3 is 15 amino acids long. CDR1 and CDR2 from the germline V gene are FNHDT and SITEND (reference sequence). J lost 0 bases, V lost 5 bases, and 4 bases had no gene match. CDR3 DNA, as far as it was read: TGTGCCAGCAGGGGACAGAATCCAAACACCGGG. Its translation: CASRGQNPNTG. The entire CDR3 sequence reads CASRGQNPNTGQLYF. Full variable domain (missing parts from reference TRBV19 and TRBJ2-2): GGIITQTPKFLIGQEGQKLTLKCQQNFNHDTMYWYRQDSGKGLRLIYYSITENDLQKGDLSEGYDASREKKSSFSLTVTSAQKNEMAVFLCASRGQNPNTGQLYFGEGSKLTVL.

Notes on this clone: Gene names are mouse gene names. The CDR3 end is not reached by the read, which stops 4 residues before it; the germline J gene fills it in. The same CDR3 can be traced to other DNA sequences in this sample. The chain recombines TRBV5 with TRBJ1-1; TRBD1 might be the D (6 bases). Germline V gene lookup returns CDR1 LGHNA and CDR2 YNLKQL (reference sequence). The CDR3 runs 12 residues. CDR3 DNA, as far as it was read: TGTGCCAGCAGCCAGGGACAAGAA. Translated, it gives CASSQGQE. Given in full, the CDR3 is CASSQGQEEVFF.

For this clone: Gene and germline names: mouse. The observed sequence ends 3 residues before the CDR3 terminus, with the missing tail filled in from the germline J gene. The gene calls are TRBV1 and TRBJ1-6, with a weak D call TRBD1 (5 bases). TRBJ1-6 is given ORF status, its function remaining uncertain. The CDR3 is 16 residues long. Trimming took off 0 bases at V and 6 bases at J, with 12 bases between the two ends. The germline V gene encodes CDR1 NSQYPW and CDR2 LRSPGD (reference sequence). The CDR3 reads CTCSADGGLGNSPLYF. The CDR3 bases that were read are TGCACCTGCAGTGCAGATGGGGGGTTGGGTAATTCGCCC.

This clone was detected only a few times. Gene and germline names: mouse. The read ends 4 residues early relative to the CDR3; the germline J gene fills the gap. Distinct nucleotide sequences in the sample also encode this CDR3. The chain employs TRBV13-2 and TRBJ2-5; TRBD1 matches 7 bases. Per the germline V gene, CDR1 is NNHNN and CDR2 is SYGAGS (reference sequence). The CDR3 extends over 14 amino acids. The CDR3 spells CASGDAGGKDTQYF. CDR3 DNA (partial): TGTGCCAGCGGTGATGCAGGGGGAAAAGAC.

This clone has just a few counts. A much larger clone lies a single base off, so this may be a read error. Genes and germline are mouse. Read data end 4 residues before the CDR3 end; the end is taken from the germline J gene. The chain carries TRBV19 and TRBJ1-2, with 8 bases lining up with TRBD1. CDR3 size: 13 residues. Germline CDR1 FNHDT, CDR2 SITEND (reference sequence). Unmatched junction bases numbered 1, after V lost 4 bases and J lost 2 bases. The part of the CDR3 DNA that was read is TGTGCCAGCAGTGGGGACAGGAACTCC. This gives the protein CASSGDRNS. The full CDR3 protein reads CASSGDRNSDYTF.

This clone turned up a few times. Germline and genes: mouse. The read halts 4 residues ahead of the CDR3 end, with the missing end drawn from the germline J gene. Different DNA sequences within this sample yield the same CDR3. The V call is TRBV13-1, the J call TRBJ2-7, with TRBD2 matching 9 bases. Germline V gene sequence: CDR1 NSHNY, CDR2 SYGAGN. J lost 3 bases, V lost 2 bases, and 0 bases had no gene match. This CDR3 is built from 13 residues. Here the CDR3 reads CASSELGGYEQYF. CDR3 DNA (partial): TGTGCCAGCAGTGAACTGGGGGGCTAT.

A remark on this clone: Mouse gene names apply. The sequence runs out 4 residues before the end of the CDR3; the remainder is reconstructed from the germline J gene. The chain carries TRBV29 and TRBJ2-3; 11 bases align to TRBD2. This CDR3 spans 15 amino acids. In germline, CDR1 is MSHET, CDR2 SYDVDS. V lost 6 bases and J lost 1; bases outside the gene matches: 3. CDR3 bases read: TGTGCTAGCAGCCGACTGGGGGGGGGTGCAGAA. Translating gives CASSRLGGGAE. The whole CDR3 region reads CASSRLGGGAETLYF.

This clone was counted ten times or more. Gene labels here are mouse ones. The sequence runs out 4 residues before the end of the CDR3; the remainder is reconstructed from the germline J gene. V is TRBV13-3 and J is TRBJ1-2, with D possibly TRBD1 on 5 matching bases. CDR1 is NNHDY, CDR2 SYVADS, per germline. The CDR3 loop spans 14 amino acids. The V end lost 2 bases, the J end lost 0 bases, and 8 bases lay between the germline ends. CDR3 bases read: TGTGCCAGCAGTGAGGGGGGGGCAAACTCC. It specifies CASSEGGANS. The complete CDR3 protein is CASSEGGANSDYTF.